One TCR beta chain is described in this entry. This entry belongs to a study of cytomegalovirus exposure and HLA in healthy donors. With 60 Vbeta and 13 Jbeta primers, the PCR was carried out. Generated by immunoSEQ multiplex PCR, the TCRdb table keeps only in-frame clones and is missing some. The sample consists of 110,000 to 150,000 clones, 65% to 80% of them appearing once. This CDR3 is built from 13 residues. Trimming took off 6 bases at V and 5 bases at J, with 13 bases between the two ends. From germline, CDR1 is MNHNS and CDR2 SASEGT. Sequences were obtained from PBMCs. This clonotype originated in a woman aged 30 to 39 in good health and CMV-seronegative. The chain joins TRBV6-1 to TRBJ1-1; D might be TRBD1 (5 bases). The DNA of the CDR3 is TGTGCCAGCAGCCAACCCCCAGGGACTGAAGCTTTCTTT. This gives the protein CASSQPPGTEAFF.